Each of the 8 T cell receptor beta chains below was sequenced from the same sample in a study of shared clonotypes between healthy human individuals. Only in-frame clones appear in the TCRdb table, and some are missing; sequencing was by immunoSEQ multiplex PCR. The sample lists approximately 2.5 million clones; around nine tenths were seen once. The material sequenced was naive CD4+ T cells sorted from blood. The subset here: CD45RA+ positively selected. The receptors were sampled from a man aged 18 to 29 in good health.

The chain recombines TRBV18 with TRBJ1-1; D is possibly TRBD1 (5 bases). Trimming stripped 5 bases from V and 7 bases from J, with 17 bases between. Germline V gives CDR1 KGHSH, CDR2 LQKENI. The CDR3 has 14 residues. CDR3 coding DNA: TGTGCCAGCTCAACTTCTATACAGACAGATGAAGCTTTCTTT. Protein sequence: CASSTSIQTDEAFF.

The chain combines TRBV25-1 with TRBJ1-1, with 9 bases aligning to TRBD1. Germline V lookup: CDR1 MGHDK, CDR2 SYGVNS. The V and J ends lost 2 bases and 0 bases, in that order; junction bases with no gene match: 10. The CDR3 is 18 amino acids. CDR3 sequence: CASSESLPGQGMNTEAFF. Written as DNA, the CDR3 is TGTGCCAGCAGTGAAAGCCTACCGGGACAGGGCATGAACACTGAAGCTTTCTTT. Full variable domain (outside the CDR3, taken from reference TRBV25-1 and TRBJ1-1): EADIYQTPRYLVIGTGKKITLECSQTMGHDKMYWYQQDPGMELHLIHYSYGVNSTEKGDLSSESTVSRIRTEHFPLTLESARPSHTSQYLCASSESLPGQGMNTEAFFGQGTRLTVV.

This clone was counted a few times. The chain recombines TRBV9 with TRBJ1-1; D remains unclear. From germline, CDR1 is SGDLS and CDR2 YYNGEE. Trimming shortened V by 4 bases and J by 4 bases, and 14 bases separated the two germline ends. CDR3 size: 14 residues. For the CDR3, the DNA is TGTGCCAGCAGCCAATCCATTCCGGGCACTGAAGCTTTCTTT. It yields the protein CASSQSIPGTEAFF.

The sample holds many counts of this clone. Germline is not matched at one junction end, which may reflect a read error. The genes are TRBV30 and TRBJ2-1; the match to TRBD2 covers 7 bases. CDR3 length equals 11 residues. Germline V gives CDR1 GTSNPN, CDR2 SVGIG (reference sequence). In DNA, the CDR3 is TGTGCCTGGAGTGTAAGTGGACTAGAGCTCTTC. It codes for CAWSVSGLELF.

The chain carries TRBV10-3 and TRBJ2-5, with 11 bases aligning to TRBD1. The CDR3 runs to 13 residues. The V gene's germline CDR1 is ENHRY and CDR2 SYGVKD. The V segment lost 6 bases and the J segment 5 bases; nucleotides outside the gene matches: 2. The CDR3 DNA reads TGTGCCATCAGGGGGACAGGGGGGGAGACCCAGTACTTC. Translated: CAIRGTGGETQYF.

The V and J genes are TRBV7-2 and TRBJ2-3; 16 nucleotides align to TRBD2. This CDR3 is built from 18 residues. Trimming at V came to 5 bases and at J to 7 bases, leaving 12 bases not matched to a gene. In germline, CDR1 is SGHTA, CDR2 FQGNSA. CDR3 nucleotides: TGTGCCAGCAGCCCCGGGGGACTAGCGGGAGGGCCAGGGTATACGCAGTATTTT. It yields the protein CASSPGGLAGGPGYTQYF.

The chain couples TRBV6-5 to TRBJ1-5; 9 bases fit TRBD1. This CDR3 spans 14 amino acids. V trimming: 4 bases; J trimming: 7 bases; junction bases outside the gene matches: 5. Looked up from germline, CDR1 is MNHEY and CDR2 is SVGAGI. CDR3 coding DNA: TGTGCCAGCAGTTCTACAGGGGGCGAACAGCCCCAGCATTTT. It specifies CASSSTGGEQPQHF.

J is TRBJ2-2 and V is TRBV5-6, with D possibly TRBD1 on 5 matching bases. This CDR3 is built from 14 residues. V dropped 3 bases and J dropped 5 bases, with 11 bases sitting between them. Germline V gene lookup returns CDR1 SGHDT and CDR2 YYEEEE. CDR3 DNA sequence: TGTGCCAGCAGCTCCCTGACAGCGACCGGGGAGCTGTTTTTT. Translated, it gives CASSSLTATGELFF.